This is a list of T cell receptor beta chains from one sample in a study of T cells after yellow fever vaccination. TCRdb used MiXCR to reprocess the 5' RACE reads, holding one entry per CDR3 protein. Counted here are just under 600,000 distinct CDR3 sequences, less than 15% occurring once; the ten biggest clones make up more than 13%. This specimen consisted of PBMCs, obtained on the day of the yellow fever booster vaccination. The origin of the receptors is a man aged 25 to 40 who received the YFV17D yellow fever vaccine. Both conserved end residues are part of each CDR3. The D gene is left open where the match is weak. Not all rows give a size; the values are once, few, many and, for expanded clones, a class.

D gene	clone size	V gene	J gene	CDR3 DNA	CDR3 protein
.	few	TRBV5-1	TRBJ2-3	TGCGCCAGCAGCTTGTCAACCCCGGGTATCGCAGATACGCAGTATTTT	CASSLSTPGIADTQYF
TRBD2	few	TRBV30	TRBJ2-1	TGTGCCTGGAGTGTGGGCGGACTAGCGGAATACAATGAGCAGTTCTTC	CAWSVGGLAEYNEQFF
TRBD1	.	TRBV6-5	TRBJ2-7	TGTGCCAGCAGTTACTCGTTACACGGGACAGGGGATACCGAGCAGTACTTC	CASSYSLHGTGDTEQYF
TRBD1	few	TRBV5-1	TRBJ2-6	TGCGCCAGCAGCTCTCAGACAGGGCGCTCTGGGGCCAACGTCCTGACTTTC	CASSSQTGRSGANVLTF
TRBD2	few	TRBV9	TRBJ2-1	TGTGCCAGCAGCGTAGATCGAGGGAGGGCCGTCTACAATGAGCAGTTCTTC	CASSVDRGRAVYNEQFF
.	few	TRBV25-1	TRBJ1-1	TGTGCCAGCAGTGAATGGGCAGGGTCGAACACTGAAGCTTTCTTT	CASSEWAGSNTEAFF
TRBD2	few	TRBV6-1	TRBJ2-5	TGTGCCAGCCTAAAACAACGTTGTAGCGGGAGGGCCAAGGGGGAGACCCAGTACTTC	CASLKQRCSGRAKGETQYF
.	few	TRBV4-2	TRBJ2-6	TGTGCCAGCAGCCAAGATTCCGCAGGTGGGGCCAACGTCCTGACTTTC	CASSQDSAGGANVLTF
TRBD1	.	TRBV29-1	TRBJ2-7	TGCAGCGTTGCCGGGACAGGGAACTCCGAGCAGTACTTC	CSVAGTGNSEQYF
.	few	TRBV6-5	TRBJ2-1	TGTGCCAGCAGTTACTCAAACCGGGACAATGAGCAGTTCTTC	CASSYSNRDNEQFF
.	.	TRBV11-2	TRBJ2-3	TGTGCCAGCAGCTTAGAACCGGGTCCCCAAGGAGATACGCAGTATTTT	CASSLEPGPQGDTQYF
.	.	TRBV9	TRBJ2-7	TGTGCCAGCAGCTTAAAGCGGGTGAGCTCCTACGAGCAGTACTTC	CASSLKRVSSYEQYF
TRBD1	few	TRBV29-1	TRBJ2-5	TGCAGCGTTGACAGGGGGCTTGAGACCCAGTACTTC	CSVDRGLETQYF
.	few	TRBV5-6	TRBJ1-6	TGTGCCAGCAGCTTGAATCGGGGGAATTCACCCCTCCACTTT	CASSLNRGNSPLHF
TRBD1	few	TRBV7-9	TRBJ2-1	TGTGCCAGCAGCACCTCCAGGGGGTGGAGCTCCTACAATGAGCAGTTCTTC	CASSTSRGWSSYNEQFF
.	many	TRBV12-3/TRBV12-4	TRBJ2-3	TGTGCCAGCAGTTCCTCCGGGGATACGCAGTATTTT	CASSSSGDTQYF
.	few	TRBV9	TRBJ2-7	TGTGCCAGCAGCGTAGCGTCTAGCGTTCCCTACGAGCAGTACTTC	CASSVASSVPYEQYF
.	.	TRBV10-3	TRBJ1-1	TGTGCCATCAAGGGGGATCACACTGAAGCTTTCTTT	CAIKGDHTEAFF
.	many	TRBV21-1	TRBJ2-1	TGTGCCAGCAGCAAAGCCGCGGGCGTTAGGACGTACAATGAGCAGTTCTTC	CASSKAAGVRTYNEQFF
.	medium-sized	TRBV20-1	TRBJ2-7	TGCAGTGCTGGAACCGGGACGGCCTACGAGCAGTACTTC	CSAGTGTAYEQYF
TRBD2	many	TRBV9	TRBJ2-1	TGTGCCAGCAGCTTTAGCGGGAGAGGGAATGAGCAGTTCTTC	CASSFSGRGNEQFF
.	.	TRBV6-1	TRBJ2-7	TGTGCCCTCCGGGACAACTCCTACGAGCAGTACTTC	CALRDNSYEQYF
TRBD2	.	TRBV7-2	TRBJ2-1	TGTGCCAGCAGCTTAGTTGCAGCGGGAGGTCGAAATGAGCAGTTCTTC	CASSLVAAGGRNEQFF
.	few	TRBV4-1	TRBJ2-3	TGCGCCAGCAGCCAAGTTCCAGCCCAACGAAGGGATACGCAGTATTTT	CASSQVPAQRRDTQYF
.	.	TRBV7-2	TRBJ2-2	TGTGCCAGCGGCGTTAGCGTGGGTTCCACCGGGGAGCTGTTTTTT	CASGVSVGSTGELFF
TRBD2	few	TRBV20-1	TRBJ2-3	TGCAGTGCTAGTCCCGGGGGGTTCGATACGCAGTATTTT	CSASPGGFDTQYF
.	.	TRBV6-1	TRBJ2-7	TGTGCCAGCAGTGTCAACCTTTACGAGCAGTACTTC	CASSVNLYEQYF
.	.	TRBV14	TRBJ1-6	TGTGCCAGCAGCCAAGGAAAGTATAATTCACCCCTCCACTTT	CASSQGKYNSPLHF
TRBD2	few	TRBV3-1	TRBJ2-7	TGTGCCAGCAGCCAAGCACTAGCGAGAGCCTACGAGCAGTACTTC	CASSQALARAYEQYF
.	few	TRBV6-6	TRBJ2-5	TGTGCCAGCAGTTACTCGTCGAAGACCCAGTACTTC	CASSYSSKTQYF
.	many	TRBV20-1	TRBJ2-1	TGCAGTGCTAGTGGGGGAATAGATGAGCAGTTCTTC	CSASGGIDEQFF
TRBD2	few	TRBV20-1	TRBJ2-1	TGCAGTGCTACCGGACTAGCGGAGGCCCCTGATGGCAATGAGCAGTTCTTC	CSATGLAEAPDGNEQFF
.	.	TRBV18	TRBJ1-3	TGTGCCAGCACGATTAACAGGAACTTGATGGCTGGAAACACCATATATTTT	CASTINRNLMAGNTIYF
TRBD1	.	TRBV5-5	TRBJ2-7	TGTGCCAGCAGCCGCTTTACAGGGGTGACCTACGAGCAGTACTTC	CASSRFTGVTYEQYF
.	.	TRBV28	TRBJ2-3	TGTGCCAGCACCCTAGGGGGAAGGGGCGCAGATACGCAGTATTTT	CASTLGGRGADTQYF
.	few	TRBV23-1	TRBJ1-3	TGCGCCAGGGTTCTAAGGGCCTCAAGCTCTGGAAACACCATATATTTT	CARVLRASSSGNTIYF
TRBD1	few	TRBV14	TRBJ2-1	TGTGCCAGCAGAAAAACAGGGGATTGGGAGCAGTTCTTC	CASRKTGDWEQFF
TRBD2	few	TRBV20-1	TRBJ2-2	TGCAGTGCTTCTAGCGGGGAGAACACCGGGGAGCTGTTTTTT	CSASSGENTGELFF
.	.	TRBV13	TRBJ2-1	TGTGCCACGACCCCGGCTCCCTCCTACAATGAGCAGTTCTTC	CATTPAPSYNEQFF
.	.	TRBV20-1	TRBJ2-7	TGCAGTGCAGATGAAAGGAGCTCCTACGAGCAGTACTTC	CSADERSSYEQYF